This T cell receptor beta chain was captured by sequencing in a study of blood T cell repertoires in COVID-19. Methods used by the authors: Amplification with reference gene primers provided the estimates of nucleated cell counts. Here immunoSEQ multiplex PCR was the method, and the copy in TCRdb shows in-frame clones only, minus some. That table furnishes V, J and clone size, whereas the DNA furnished D and trimming. There are tens of thousands of clones in the sample; around 90% occur only once, and less than 6.5% lies in the top ten. Germline CDR1 is MNHEY and CDR2 is SMNVEV (reference sequence). The CDR3 length is 15 residues. The V and J ends lost 6 bases and 1 base respectively, with 10 bases between them.

The gene calls are TRBV27 and TRBJ2-6; no clear D. This TCR was sampled from a man aged 60-69 years with active COVID-19. Sample: peripheral blood. CDR3 sequence: CASRLTGSGANVLTF. CDR3 nucleotides: TGTGCCAGCAGATTAACCGGTTCTGGGGCCAACGTCCTGACTTTC.